Below are 9 T cell receptor beta chains sequenced from a single sample in a study of cytomegalovirus exposure and HLA in healthy donors (dated by TCRdb to 2017 to 2019). Receptor amplification or capture employed the immunoSEQ multiplex PCR assay. A mixture of 60 forward primers for TCR Vbeta segments and 13 reverse primers for TCR Jbeta segments was used in the multiplex PCR. Entries here come from immuneACCESS through TCRdb and include only in-frame sequences with V and J called. Some clones fail to appear in such tables; in the studies checked, an unresolved V gene covers under half of the shortfall, and the cause of the remainder is unknown. This sample holds about 150,000 clones; roughly 80% were observed only once. Approximately 4.2% of the sample belongs to the ten largest clones. The sample was PBMCs. Every receptor here comes from a woman aged 40-49 years in good health and CMV-seropositive.

The V call is TRBV5-1, the J call TRBJ1-4, with a possible D match to TRBD1 (5 bases). With 4 bases removed from V and 8 bases from J, the gap between germline ends came to 12 bases. CDR3 size: 13 residues. Germline CDR1 is SGHRS and CDR2 is YFSETQ. The CDR3 DNA follows: TGCGCCAGCAGCGAGGGACTCCGCGAAAAACTGTTTTTT. This sequence encodes CASSEGLREKLFF. Full variable domain (outside the CDR3, taken from reference TRBV5-1 and TRBJ1-4): KAGVTQTPRYLIKTRGQQVTLSCSPISGHRSVSWYQQTPGQGLQFLFEYFSETQRNKGNFPGRFSGRQFSNSRSEMNVSTLELGDSALYLCASSEGLREKLFFGSGTQLSVL.

This chain joins TRBV28 and TRBJ2-4; 8 nucleotides line up with TRBD1. CDR1 is MDHEN, CDR2 SYDVKM, per germline. The CDR3 totals 13 residues. The ends lost 5 bases at V and 8 bases at J; junction bases unmatched: 5. The CDR3 reads CASSPRDRYIQYF. CDR3 nucleotides: TGTGCCAGCAGTCCGAGGGACAGGTACATTCAGTACTTC. The whole variable domain, remainder taken from reference TRBV28 and TRBJ2-4, is DVKVTQSSRYLVKRTGEKVFLECVQDMDHENMFWYRQDPGLGLRLIYFSYDVKMKEKGDIPEGYSVSREKKERFSLILESASTNQTSMYLCASSPRDRYIQYFGAGTRLSVL.

The chain links TRBV6-1 to TRBJ2-3; 9 bases match TRBD2. Germline assignment: CDR1 MNHNS and CDR2 SASEGT. The CDR3 runs 15 residues. Trimming at V came to 7 bases and at J to 2 bases, leaving 7 bases not matched to a gene. Here the CDR3 DNA reads TGTGCCAGCATGAGGCTAGCGGGGAACACAGATACGCAGTATTTT. It translates to CASMRLAGNTDTQYF.

V is TRBV30 and J is TRBJ1-1; 9 bases fit TRBD1. The CDR3 runs 16 residues. Germline lookup yields CDR1 GTSNPN and CDR2 SVGIG (reference sequence). Trimming took 3 bases from V and 1 from J; bases not matched to a gene: 9. The CDR3 region is CAWSRDRVPGNTEAFF. CDR3 bases: TGTGCCTGGAGCCGGGACAGGGTACCTGGGAACACTGAAGCTTTCTTT.

The rearrangement links TRBV4-2 to TRBJ2-7, with 9 bases identical to TRBD1. Germline CDR1 reads LGHNA; CDR2 reads YNFKEQ. The CDR3 spans 14 residues. The ends lost 4 bases at V and 2 bases at J; junction bases unmatched: 3. In nucleotides, the CDR3 is TGTGCCAGCAGCCCCGGGACAGGGACCTACGAGCAGTACTTC. Amino acid sequence: CASSPGTGTYEQYF.

This clone was counted only a few times. The chain recombines TRBV7-8 with TRBJ2-1, with D hard to call. The CDR3 is made up of 13 amino acids. With 4 bases removed from V and 8 bases from J, the gap between germline ends came to 12 bases. Germline V gives CDR1 SGHVS, CDR2 FQNEAQ. CDR3 protein: CASSSPLAHEQFF. CDR3 DNA sequence: TGTGCCAGCAGCTCACCTTTGGCTCATGAGCAGTTCTTC.

The table lists this clone with a count of one. The V call is TRBV21-1, the J call TRBJ2-7; TRBD1 was called by the table and not checked on the DNA. TRBV21-1 is a documented pseudogene. The CDR3 contains 16 residues. CDR3 bases: TGTGCCAGCAGCCCTCGACTGGACAGGAAAATCTACGAGCAGTACTTC. Its translation is CASSPRLDRKIYEQYF.

This chain links TRBV7-2 with TRBJ1-3; D is unresolved. Germline V CDR1 and CDR2: SGHTA, FQGNSA. V gave up 2 bases and J gave up 0 bases, with 8 bases separating them. The CDR3 totals 15 residues. DNA of the CDR3: TGTGCCAGCAGCTTATATAGTACCTCTGGAAACACCATATATTTT. Translation gives CASSLYSTSGNTIYF.

The chain has TRBV28 and TRBJ2-3; weak D call: TRBD2 (6 bases). The length of the CDR3 is 16 residues. Germline-derived CDR1 and CDR2 are MDHEN and SYDVKM. V dropped 3 bases and J dropped 2 bases, with 15 bases sitting between them. CDR3 region: CASSFIGGDLTDTQYF. CDR3 DNA: TGTGCCAGCAGTTTTATCGGGGGTGACCTCACAGATACGCAGTATTTT.